This T cell receptor beta chain was documented in a study of blood T cell repertoires in COVID-19. Donors in Cohort 3 who had recovered were those with two negative PCRs, healthcare professional clearance, or resolution of their symptoms. The table came from immunoSEQ multiplex PCR; TCRdb's copy has only in-frame clones and leaves some out. The sample lists roughly 300,000 clones, 85% seen once, with 2% to 3% in the top ten. Germline V gene data show CDR1 as SEHNR and CDR2 as FQNEAQ (reference sequence). The CDR3 length is 17 residues. V lost 3 bases to trimming and J lost 7 bases; unmatched junction nucleotides: 15.

The chain uses TRBV7-9 and TRBJ2-1; 7 nucleotides line up with TRBD2. The TCR was taken from a woman in her 50s who had recovered from COVID-19. The sequenced sample was PBMCs or T cells enriched from blood (not recorded which). For the CDR3, the DNA is TGTGCCAGCAGCTTGCTCCAGCGGGAAGTGTTCGGGAATGAGCAGTTCTTC. Its protein is CASSLLQREVFGNEQFF.